One sample yielded the 9 T cell receptor beta chains listed below, sequenced in a study of human T cells and chemical hapten exposure. One entry per CDR3 protein, called by TCRdb with MiXCR from the RACE reads. This sample has fewer than 300,000 distinct CDR3 sequences, with 7% to 10% found just once. Time point: pre-sensitization, week 0. The treatment denotes: therapeutic diphenylcyclopropenone sensitization with weekly scalp DPC. The sequenced sample was whole blood, obtained in connection with sensitization to the hapten diphenylcyclopropenone (DPC). These receptors originate from a middle-aged woman with alopecia areata. Some clones in this sample may be carry-over from other donors' samples.

This chain connects TRBV29-1 to TRBJ2-3; D uncertain. Germline values: CDR1 SQVTM, CDR2 ANQGSEA. V lost 6 bases and J 5 bases, leaving 6 bases between the germline ends. The CDR3 totals 10 residues. The CDR3 reads CSVRKDTQYF. CDR3 bases: TGCAGCGTACGGAAAGATACGCAGTATTTT.

This clonotype was seen at least ten times. V usage is TRBV7-2 and J usage is TRBJ2-1; D perhaps matches TRBD2 (6 bases). The CDR3 runs to 15 residues. Trimming removed 4 bases at V and 4 bases at J, with 14 bases between. Germline V gives CDR1 SGHTA, CDR2 FQGNSA. The chain's CDR3 is CASSSVGTPYNEQFF. The CDR3 coding sequence is TGTGCCAGCAGCTCAGTTGGGACTCCGTACAATGAGCAGTTCTTC.

This clonotype has at least ten counts. The chain carries TRBV7-2 and TRBJ1-1; unclear D gene. The CDR3 extends over 13 amino acids. V shed 1 base and J shed 1 base, with 4 bases lying between them. Germline V gene lookup returns CDR1 SGHTA and CDR2 FQGNSA. This CDR3 reads CASSLVGNTEAFF. CDR3 bases: TGTGCCAGCAGCTTAGTGGGGAACACTGAAGCTTTCTTT.

V and J are TRBV6-5 and TRBJ2-7, with 11 bases lining up with TRBD1. This CDR3 region has 15 residues. V was clipped by 6 bases and J by 3 bases; unmatched bases: 7. In germline, CDR1 is MNHEY, CDR2 SVGAGI. CDR3 sequence (DNA): TGTGCCAGCAGACCTCCCGGGACAGGGGGCTACGAGCAGTACTTC. It codes for CASRPPGTGGYEQYF.

This clonotype showed up just a few times. V is TRBV20-1 and J is TRBJ1-6, with D unclear. CDR3 length equals 14 residues. The germline CDR1 and CDR2 sequences are DFQATT and SNEGSKA (reference sequence). Trimming pared 3 bases from V and 5 bases from J, leaving 11 bases between. The CDR3 bases are TGCAGTGCTAGTTCCAGGAATAATAATTCACCCCTCCACTTT. Protein product: CSASSRNNNSPLHF.

This clonotype was detected ten times or more. The rearrangement joins TRBV5-4 to TRBJ1-5; D unresolved. The ends were cut back, 0 bases at V and 4 bases at J, with 2 bases in the middle. The CDR3 is 12 amino acids. CDR1 is SGHNT and CDR2 is YYREEE in the germline V gene (reference sequence). The CDR3 sequence is CASSLENQPQHF. In DNA, the CDR3 is TGTGCCAGCAGCTTGGAAAATCAGCCCCAGCATTTT. Based on the CDR3 plus reference TRBV5-4 and TRBJ1-5, the full variable domain is ETGVTQSPTHLIKTRGQQVTLRCSSQSGHNTVSWYQQALGQGPQFIFQYYREEENGRGNFPPRFSGLQFPNYSSELNVNALELDDSALYLCASSLENQPQHFGDGTRLSIL.

This clonotype has only a few counts. The J gene is TRBJ1-1, the V gene TRBV28, with D unclear. The CDR3 has 12 residues. The germline gives CDR1 MDHEN, CDR2 SYDVKM. V was trimmed by 8 bases and J by 3 bases, leaving 10 bases between them. CDR3 nucleotides: TGTGCCAGCCTCTTGCGGGACACTGAAGCTTTCTTT. Its protein is CASLLRDTEAFF. Full variable domain (remainder filled in from reference TRBV28 and TRBJ1-1): DVKVTQSSRYLVKRTGEKVFLECVQDMDHENMFWYRQDPGLGLRLIYFSYDVKMKEKGDIPEGYSVSREKKERFSLILESASTNQTSMYLCASLLRDTEAFFGQGTRLTVV.

This clonotype occurred many times. The V and J genes are TRBV12-3 or TRBV12-4 and TRBJ2-4; D is unclear. Trimming removed 2 bases at V and 0 bases at J, with 8 bases between. This CDR3 comprises 15 residues. The CDR3 DNA follows: TGTGCCAGCAGTTTAAACGGCGTAGCCAAAAACATTCAGTACTTC. It is translated as CASSLNGVAKNIQYF.

This clonotype showed up just a few times. The CDR3 DNA reads TGCAGTGCTAGGGTCACAGGCAGAATCATGAACACTGAAGCTTTCTTT. Translating it yields CSARVTGRIMNTEAFF. The chain combines TRBV20-1 with TRBJ1-1; the D gene is possibly TRBD1 (5 bases). The V gene lost 3 bases and the J gene lost 0 bases, with 17 bases spanning the gap. Germline CDR1 and CDR2: DFQATT and SNEGSKA (reference sequence). This CDR3 is 16 amino acids long.